The clone carrying this T cell receptor beta chain showed up many times. Its antigen is still unknown. The data stem from a study of CD8 T cells in ankylosing spondylitis. TCRdb reprocessed the 5' RACE reads with MiXCR, giving one entry per CDR3 protein. The repertoire holds some 800,000 distinct CDR3 sequences, with 12% as singletons. Study observations and caveats: A motif in TCR beta, a set of roughly eight highly homologous variants, appeared characteristic of ankylosing spondylitis blood. Prior work had noted some motif variants in reactive arthritis blood and synovial fluid. Peripheral blood held disease-linked clones only at relatively low frequency, and these were CD8+. Disease-linked clones reportedly showed significant enrichment in matched ankylosing spondylitis synovial fluid.

CDR3 length equals 13 residues. Trimming removed 6 bases from V and 10 bases from J, with 21 bases in between. Germline V gene sequence: CDR1 SQVTM, CDR2 ANQGSEA. The receptor was derived from a male donor with ankylosing spondylitis. Material for sequencing was blood, either unsorted or a sorted T cell fraction (not recorded which). V and J are TRBV29-1 and TRBJ1-2; weak D call: TRBD1 (6 bases). CDR3 amino acids: CSVRGLALPIYTF. The CDR3 DNA sequence: TGCAGCGTGCGGGGGCTCGCACTTCCGATCTACACCTTC.